This T cell receptor beta chain was found in a study of T cells after posttransplantation cyclophosphamide. Study-wide results and limits: Blood and skin or GI T cell repertoires showed limited TRB overlap. Donor CD8+ memory clones often dominated recipient blood repertoires at later times.

TCRdb's table, derived via immunoSEQ multiplex PCR, lists solely in-frame clones and lacks some. Seen here are over 3,500 clones, approximately 80% observed once, and the top ten hold 35% to 50%. Germline V gives CDR1 MDHEN, CDR2 SYDVKM. Trimming left V 6 bases short and J 0 bases short, with 9 bases between. CDR3 length: 13 residues. About this clone: What it binds is not known.

Treatment was busulfan-fludarabine conditioning, a marrow graft, and cyclophosphamide on days +3 and +4. The sequencing used PBMCs, collected 29 days after a stem cell transplant with posttransplant cyclophosphamide. The V and J genes are TRBV28 and TRBJ2-7, with D uncertain. The source of this sequence is a male patient aged 45-60 years who received an allogeneic stem cell transplant from an unrelated donor, was CMV-positive, and had acute GVHD only. The graft donor may account for some of the T cells. CDR3 loop: CASSPVSSYEQYF. The CDR3 nucleotides are TGTGCCAGCAGCCCTGTCAGCTCCTACGAGCAGTACTTC.